This T cell receptor (beta chain) was recovered during a study of shared T cell receptors in the human thymus. Germline V CDR1 and CDR2: SGHDT, YYEEEE. The CDR3 has 16 residues. With 2 bases removed from V and 3 bases from J, the gap between germline ends came to 17 bases. The assay was immunoSEQ multiplex PCR, and TCRdb's table has in-frame clones only and misses some. The sample has 600,000 or so clones, around 87% seen once. These same records also appear under a second study, on human thymus T cells. As that report states: The study used thymus tissue resected during corrective heart surgery. Repertoires from thymus and blood appeared to show biased V and J gene usage.

The material sequenced was thymocytes. The rearrangement joins TRBV5-6 to TRBJ2-5; no reliable D call. The receptor was isolated from a boy under three years old with a congenital heart defect. The CDR3 is CASSFNESSRKETQYF. CDR3 nucleotide sequence: TGTGCCAGCAGCTTTAATGAGAGCTCCAGGAAAGAGACCCAGTACTTC. Full variable domain (rest looked up from reference TRBV5-6 and TRBJ2-5): DAGVTQSPTHLIKTRGQQVTLRCSPKSGHDTVSWYQQALGQGPQFIFQYYEEEERQRGNFPDRFSGHQFPNYSSELNVNALLLGDSALYLCASSFNESSRKETQYFGPGTRLLVL.